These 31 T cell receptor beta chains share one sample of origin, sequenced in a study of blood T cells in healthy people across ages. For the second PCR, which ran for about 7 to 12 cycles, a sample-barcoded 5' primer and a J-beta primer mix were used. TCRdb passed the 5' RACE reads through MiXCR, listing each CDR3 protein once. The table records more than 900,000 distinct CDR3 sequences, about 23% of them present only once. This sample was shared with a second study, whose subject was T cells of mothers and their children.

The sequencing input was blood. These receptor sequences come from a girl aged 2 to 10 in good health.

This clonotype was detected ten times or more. Here the CDR3 DNA reads TGCAGTGCGACTCAGGGATCCTACGAGCAGTACTTC. It is translated as CSATQGSYEQYF. This chain joins TRBV20-1 and TRBJ2-7; weak D call: TRBD1 (5 bases). The germline gives CDR1 DFQATT, CDR2 SNEGSKA (reference sequence). V gave up 6 bases and J gave up 1 base, with 10 bases separating them. This CDR3 has 12 residues.

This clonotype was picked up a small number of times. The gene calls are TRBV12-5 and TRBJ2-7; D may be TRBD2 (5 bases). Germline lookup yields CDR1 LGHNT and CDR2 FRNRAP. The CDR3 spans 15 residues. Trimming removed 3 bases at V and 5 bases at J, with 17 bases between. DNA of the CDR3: TGTGCTAGTGGTTTTACCCCGGACTTTTCCAACGAGCAGTACTTC. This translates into CASGFTPDFSNEQYF.

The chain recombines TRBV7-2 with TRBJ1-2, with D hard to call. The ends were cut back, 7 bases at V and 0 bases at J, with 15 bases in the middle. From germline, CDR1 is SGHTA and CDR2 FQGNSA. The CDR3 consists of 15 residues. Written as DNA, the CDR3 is TGTGCCAGCATCGACAATCCGGTTTCTAACTATGGCTACACCTTC. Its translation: CASIDNPVSNYGYTF. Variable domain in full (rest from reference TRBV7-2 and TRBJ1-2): GAGVSQSPSNKVTEKGKDVELRCDPISGHTALYWYRQSLGQGLEFLIYFQGNSAPDKSGLPSDRFSAERTGGSVSTLTIQRTQQEDSAVYLCASIDNPVSNYGYTFGSGTRLTVV.

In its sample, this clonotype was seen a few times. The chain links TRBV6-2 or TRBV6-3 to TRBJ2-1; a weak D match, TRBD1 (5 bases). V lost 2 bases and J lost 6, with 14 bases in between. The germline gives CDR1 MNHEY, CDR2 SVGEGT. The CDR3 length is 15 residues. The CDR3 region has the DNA TGTGCCAGCAGTTACGGGCAGGGCTTTTTCAATGAGCAGTTCTTC. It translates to CASSYGQGFFNEQFF.

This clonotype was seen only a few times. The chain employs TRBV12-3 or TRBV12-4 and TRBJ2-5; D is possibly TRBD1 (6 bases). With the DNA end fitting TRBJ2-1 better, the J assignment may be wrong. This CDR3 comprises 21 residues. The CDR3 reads CASSLISSQEDSLFFGNEQFF. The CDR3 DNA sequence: TGTGCCAGCAGTTTAATAAGTTCGCAGGAGGACAGCCTCTTCTTTGGGAATGAGCAGTTCTTC.

This chain's CDR3 is CASRWTGERETQYF. Written as DNA, the CDR3 is TGTGCCAGCAGGTGGACAGGGGAACGGGAGACCCAGTACTTC. The chain joins TRBV12-3 or TRBV12-4 to TRBJ2-7; 9 bases are shared with TRBD1. The closer fit of TRBJ2-5 to the DNA end suggests the J call may be wrong. This CDR3 spans 14 amino acids.

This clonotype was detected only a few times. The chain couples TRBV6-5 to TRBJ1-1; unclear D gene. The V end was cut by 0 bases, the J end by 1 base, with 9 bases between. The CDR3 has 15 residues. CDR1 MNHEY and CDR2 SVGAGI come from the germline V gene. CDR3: CASSYSRISNTEAFF. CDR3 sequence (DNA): TGTGCCAGCAGTTACTCGCGGATTTCGAACACTGAAGCTTTCTTT.

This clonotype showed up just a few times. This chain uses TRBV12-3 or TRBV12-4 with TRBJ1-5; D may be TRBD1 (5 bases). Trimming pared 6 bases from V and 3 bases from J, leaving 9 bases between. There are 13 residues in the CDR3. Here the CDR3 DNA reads TGTGCCAGCAGATGGGACTCCAATCAGCCCCAGCATTTT. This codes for CASRWDSNQPQHF.

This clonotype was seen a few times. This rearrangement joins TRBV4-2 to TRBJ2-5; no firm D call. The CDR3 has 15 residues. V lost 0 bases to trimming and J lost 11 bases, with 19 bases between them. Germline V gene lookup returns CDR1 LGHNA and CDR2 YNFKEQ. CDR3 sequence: CASSQEEPPIGEQYF. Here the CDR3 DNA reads TGTGCCAGCAGCCAAGAGGAGCCCCCAATAGGAGAGCAGTACTTC.

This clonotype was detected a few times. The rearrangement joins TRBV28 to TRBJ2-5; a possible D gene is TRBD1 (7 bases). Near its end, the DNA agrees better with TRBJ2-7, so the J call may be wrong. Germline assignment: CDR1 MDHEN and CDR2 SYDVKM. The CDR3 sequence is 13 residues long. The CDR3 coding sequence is TGTGCCAGCAGTGCGTACAGGGGAGGCGAGCAGTACTTC. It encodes CASSAYRGGEQYF.

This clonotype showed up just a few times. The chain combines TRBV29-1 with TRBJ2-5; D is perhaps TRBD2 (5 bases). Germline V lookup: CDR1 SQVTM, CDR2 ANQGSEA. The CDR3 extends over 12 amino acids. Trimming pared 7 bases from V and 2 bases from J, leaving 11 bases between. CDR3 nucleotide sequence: TGCAGCGCTGTCGGGGTACAAGAGACCCAGTACTTC. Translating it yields CSAVGVQETQYF. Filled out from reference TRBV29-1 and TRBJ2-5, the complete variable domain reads SAVISQKPSRDICQRGTSLTIQCQVDSQVTMMFWYRQQPGQSLTLIATANQGSEATYESGFVIDKFPISRPNLTFSTLTVSNMSPEDSSIYLCSAVGVQETQYFGPGTRLLVL.

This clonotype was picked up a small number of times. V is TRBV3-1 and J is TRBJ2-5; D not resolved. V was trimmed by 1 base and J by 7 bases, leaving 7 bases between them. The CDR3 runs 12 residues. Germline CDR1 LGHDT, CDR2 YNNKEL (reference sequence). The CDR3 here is CASSQADGTQYF. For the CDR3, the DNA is TGTGCCAGCAGCCAAGCTGATGGGACCCAGTACTTC.

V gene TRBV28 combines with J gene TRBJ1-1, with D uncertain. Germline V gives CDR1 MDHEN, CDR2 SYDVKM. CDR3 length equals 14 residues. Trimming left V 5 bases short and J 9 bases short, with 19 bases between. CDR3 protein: CASSPSLGGPQAFF. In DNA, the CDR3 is TGTGCCAGCAGTCCATCCTTGGGAGGGCCCCAAGCTTTCTTT.

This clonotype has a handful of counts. CDR3: CATSRAQYATGIQYF. CDR3 DNA sequence: TGTGCCACCAGCAGAGCCCAGTATGCGACGGGCATTCAGTACTTC. This sequence joins TRBV15 and TRBJ2-4; the D is unclear. The CDR3 has 15 amino acids. The germline V and J ends were trimmed by 1 base and 9 bases, with 16 bases remaining between them. Germline CDR1 reads LNHNV; CDR2 reads YYDKDF (reference sequence).

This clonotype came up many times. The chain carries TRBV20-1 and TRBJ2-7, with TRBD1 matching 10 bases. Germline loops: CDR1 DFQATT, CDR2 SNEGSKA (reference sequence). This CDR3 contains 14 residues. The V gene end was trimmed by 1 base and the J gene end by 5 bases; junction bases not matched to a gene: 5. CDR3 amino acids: CSARGVGQGDEQYF. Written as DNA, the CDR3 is TGCAGTGCTAGAGGTGTAGGACAGGGGGACGAGCAGTACTTC.

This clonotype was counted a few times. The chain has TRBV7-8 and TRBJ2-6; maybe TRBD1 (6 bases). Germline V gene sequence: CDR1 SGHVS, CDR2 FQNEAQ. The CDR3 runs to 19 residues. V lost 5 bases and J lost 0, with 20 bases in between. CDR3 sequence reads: CASSHTIGQPSSGANVLTF. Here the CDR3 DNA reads TGTGCCAGCAGCCACACAATCGGACAGCCCAGCTCTGGGGCCAACGTCCTGACTTTC.

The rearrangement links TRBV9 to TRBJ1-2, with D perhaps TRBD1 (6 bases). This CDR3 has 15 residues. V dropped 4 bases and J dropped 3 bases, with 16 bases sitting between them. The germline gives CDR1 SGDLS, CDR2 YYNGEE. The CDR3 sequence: CASSPKAGVDYGYTF. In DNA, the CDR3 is TGTGCCAGCAGCCCGAAGGCAGGGGTGGACTATGGCTACACCTTC.

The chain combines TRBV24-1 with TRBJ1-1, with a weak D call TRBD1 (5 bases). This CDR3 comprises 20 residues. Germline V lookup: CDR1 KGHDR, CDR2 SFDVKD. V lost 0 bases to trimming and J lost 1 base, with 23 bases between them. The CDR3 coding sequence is TGTGCCACCAGTGATTTGCAAAAGGGAAGGGGCGTAAAACCGAACACTGAAGCTTTCTTT. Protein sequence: CATSDLQKGRGVKPNTEAFF.

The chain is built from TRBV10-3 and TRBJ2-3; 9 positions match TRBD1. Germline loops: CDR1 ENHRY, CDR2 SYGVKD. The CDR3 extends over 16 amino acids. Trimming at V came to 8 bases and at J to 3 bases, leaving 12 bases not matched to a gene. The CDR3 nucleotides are TGTGCCATCGGGAAACAGGGGGCAGTGGGAACAGATACGCAGTATTTT. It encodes CAIGKQGAVGTDTQYF.

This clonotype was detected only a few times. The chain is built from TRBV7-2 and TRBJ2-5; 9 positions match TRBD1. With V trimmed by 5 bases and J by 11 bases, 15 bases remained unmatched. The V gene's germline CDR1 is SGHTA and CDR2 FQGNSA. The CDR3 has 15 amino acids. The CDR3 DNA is TGTGCCAGCAGCCCCTCAGGCGGGACAGGGTGGGAGCAGTACTTC. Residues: CASSPSGGTGWEQYF.

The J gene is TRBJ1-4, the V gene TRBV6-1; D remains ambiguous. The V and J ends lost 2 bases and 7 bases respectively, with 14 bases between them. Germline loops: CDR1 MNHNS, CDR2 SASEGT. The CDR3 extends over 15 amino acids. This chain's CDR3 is CASSEIGFRAEKLFF. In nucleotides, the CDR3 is TGTGCCAGCAGTGAAATCGGGTTCCGTGCTGAAAAACTGTTTTTT.

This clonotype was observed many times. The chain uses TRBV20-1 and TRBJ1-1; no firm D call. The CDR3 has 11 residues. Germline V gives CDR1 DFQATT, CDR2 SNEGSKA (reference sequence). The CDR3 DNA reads TGCAGCGCGCGTGGAGGTACTGAAGCTTTCTTT. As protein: CSARGGTEAFF.

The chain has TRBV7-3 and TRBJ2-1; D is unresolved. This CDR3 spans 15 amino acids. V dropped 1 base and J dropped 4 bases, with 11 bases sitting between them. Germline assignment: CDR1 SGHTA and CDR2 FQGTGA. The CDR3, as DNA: TGTGCCAGCAGCTTAAAACCGCCACGGTACAATGAGCAGTTCTTC. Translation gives CASSLKPPRYNEQFF. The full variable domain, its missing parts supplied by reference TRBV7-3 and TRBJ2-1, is GAGVSQTPSNKVTEKGKYVELRCDPISGHTALYWYRQSLGQGPEFLIYFQGTGAADDSGLPNDRFFAVRPEGSVSTLKIQRTERGDSAVYLCASSLKPPRYNEQFFGPGTRLTVL.

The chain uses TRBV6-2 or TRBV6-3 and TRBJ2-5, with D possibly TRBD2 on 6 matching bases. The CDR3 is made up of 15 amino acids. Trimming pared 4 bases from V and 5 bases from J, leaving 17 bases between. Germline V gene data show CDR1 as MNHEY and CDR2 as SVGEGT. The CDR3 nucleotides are TGTGCCAGCAGTTCCCTCGGGGGATTTTGGGAGACCCAGTACTTC. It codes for CASSSLGGFWETQYF.

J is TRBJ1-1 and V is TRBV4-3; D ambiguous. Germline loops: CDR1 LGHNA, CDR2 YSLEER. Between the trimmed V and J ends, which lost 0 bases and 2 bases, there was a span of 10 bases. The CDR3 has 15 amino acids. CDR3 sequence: CASSQDQRANTEAFF. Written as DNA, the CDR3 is TGCGCCAGCAGCCAAGATCAAAGGGCTAACACTGAAGCTTTCTTT.

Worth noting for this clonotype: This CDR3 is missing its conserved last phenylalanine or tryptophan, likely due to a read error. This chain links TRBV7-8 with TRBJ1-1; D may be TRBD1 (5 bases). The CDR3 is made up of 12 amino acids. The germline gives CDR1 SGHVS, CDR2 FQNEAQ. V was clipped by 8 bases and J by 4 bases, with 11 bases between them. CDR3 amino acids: CASSKGPTEAFL. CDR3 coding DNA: TGTGCCAGCTCGAAGGGGCCCACTGAAGCTTTCCTT.

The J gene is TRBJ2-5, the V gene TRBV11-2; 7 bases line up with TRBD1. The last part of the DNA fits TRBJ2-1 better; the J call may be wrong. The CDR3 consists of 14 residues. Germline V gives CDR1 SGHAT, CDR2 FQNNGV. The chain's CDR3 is CASSWGTVYNEQFF. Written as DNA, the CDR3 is TGTGCCAGCAGTTGGGGGACAGTCTACAATGAGCAGTTCTTC.

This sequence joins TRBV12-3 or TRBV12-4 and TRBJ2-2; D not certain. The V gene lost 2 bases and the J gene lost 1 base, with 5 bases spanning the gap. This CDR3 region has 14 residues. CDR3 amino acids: CASSLNRNTGELFF. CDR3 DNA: TGTGCCAGCAGTTTAAACAGGAACACCGGGGAGCTGTTTTTT.

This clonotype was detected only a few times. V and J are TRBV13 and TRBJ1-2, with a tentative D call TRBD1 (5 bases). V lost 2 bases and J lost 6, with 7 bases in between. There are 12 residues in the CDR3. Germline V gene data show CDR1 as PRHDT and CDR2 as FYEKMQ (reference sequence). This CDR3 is CASSLMGDGYTF. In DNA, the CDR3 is TGTGCCAGCAGCTTAATGGGGGATGGCTACACCTTC.

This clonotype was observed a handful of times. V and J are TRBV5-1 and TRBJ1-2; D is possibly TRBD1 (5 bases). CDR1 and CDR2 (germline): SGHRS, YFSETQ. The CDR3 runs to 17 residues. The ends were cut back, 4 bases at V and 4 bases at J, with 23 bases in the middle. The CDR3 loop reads CASSLRANRIESYGYTF. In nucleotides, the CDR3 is TGCGCCAGCAGCCTAAGGGCAAACAGGATTGAGAGCTATGGCTACACCTTC.

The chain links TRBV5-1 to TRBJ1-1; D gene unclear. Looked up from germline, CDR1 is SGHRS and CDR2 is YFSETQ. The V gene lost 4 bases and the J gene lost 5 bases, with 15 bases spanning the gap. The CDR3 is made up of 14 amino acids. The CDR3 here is CASSIRSGATEAFF. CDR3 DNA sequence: TGCGCCAGCAGCATACGCTCGGGTGCTACTGAAGCTTTCTTT. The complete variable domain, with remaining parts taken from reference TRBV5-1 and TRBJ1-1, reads KAGVTQTPRYLIKTRGQQVTLSCSPISGHRSVSWYQQTPGQGLQFLFEYFSETQRNKGNFPGRFSGRQFSNSRSEMNVSTLELGDSALYLCASSIRSGATEAFFGQGTRLTVV.